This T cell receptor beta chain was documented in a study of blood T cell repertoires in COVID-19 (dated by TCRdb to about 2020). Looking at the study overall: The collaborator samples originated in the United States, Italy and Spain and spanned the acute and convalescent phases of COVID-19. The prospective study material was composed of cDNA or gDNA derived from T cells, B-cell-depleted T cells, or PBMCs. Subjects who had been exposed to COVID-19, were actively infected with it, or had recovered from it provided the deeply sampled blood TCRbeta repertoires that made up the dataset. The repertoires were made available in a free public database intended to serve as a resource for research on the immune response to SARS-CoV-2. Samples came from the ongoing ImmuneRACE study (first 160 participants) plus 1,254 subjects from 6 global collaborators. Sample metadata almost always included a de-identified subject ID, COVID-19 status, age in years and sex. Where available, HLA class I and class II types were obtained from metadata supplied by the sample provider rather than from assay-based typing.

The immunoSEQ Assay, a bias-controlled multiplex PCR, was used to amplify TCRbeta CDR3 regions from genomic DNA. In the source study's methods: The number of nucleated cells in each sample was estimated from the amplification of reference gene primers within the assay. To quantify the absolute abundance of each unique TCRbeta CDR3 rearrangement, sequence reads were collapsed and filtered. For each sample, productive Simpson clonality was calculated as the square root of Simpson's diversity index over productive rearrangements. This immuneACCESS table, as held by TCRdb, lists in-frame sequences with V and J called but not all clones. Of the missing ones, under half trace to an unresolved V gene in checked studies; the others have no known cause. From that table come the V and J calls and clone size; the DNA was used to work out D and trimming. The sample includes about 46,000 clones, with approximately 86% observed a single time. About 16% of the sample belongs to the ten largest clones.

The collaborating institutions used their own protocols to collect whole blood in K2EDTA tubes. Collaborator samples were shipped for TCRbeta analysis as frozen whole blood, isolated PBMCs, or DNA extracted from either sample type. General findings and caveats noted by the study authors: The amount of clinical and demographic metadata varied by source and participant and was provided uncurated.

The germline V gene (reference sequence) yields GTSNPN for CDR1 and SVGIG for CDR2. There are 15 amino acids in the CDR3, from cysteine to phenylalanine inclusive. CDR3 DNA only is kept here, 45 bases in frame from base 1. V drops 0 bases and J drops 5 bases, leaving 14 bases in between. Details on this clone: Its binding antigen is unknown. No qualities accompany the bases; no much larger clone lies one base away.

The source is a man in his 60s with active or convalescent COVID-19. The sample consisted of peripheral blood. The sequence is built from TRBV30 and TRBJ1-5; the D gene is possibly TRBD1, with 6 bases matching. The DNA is TGTGCCTGGAGTGTAGGGGGGGACTGGCATCAGCCCCAGCATTTT. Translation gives CAWSVGGDWHQPQHF.